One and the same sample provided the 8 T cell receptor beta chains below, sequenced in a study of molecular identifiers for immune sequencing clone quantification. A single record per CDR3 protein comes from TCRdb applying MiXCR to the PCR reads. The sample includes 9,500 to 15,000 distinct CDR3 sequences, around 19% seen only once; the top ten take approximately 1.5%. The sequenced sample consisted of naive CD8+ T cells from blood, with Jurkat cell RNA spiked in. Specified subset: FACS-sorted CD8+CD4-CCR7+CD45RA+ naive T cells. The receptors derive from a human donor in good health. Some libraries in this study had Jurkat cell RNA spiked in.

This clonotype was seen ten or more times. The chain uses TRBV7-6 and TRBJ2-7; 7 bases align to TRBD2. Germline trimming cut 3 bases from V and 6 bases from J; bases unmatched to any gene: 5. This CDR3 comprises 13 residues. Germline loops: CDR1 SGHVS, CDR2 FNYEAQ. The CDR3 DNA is TGTGCCAGCAGCTTGGGACCGGGGGGCGAGCAGTACTTC. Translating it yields CASSLGPGGEQYF.

The CDR3 bases are TGTGCCAGCAGCAGACGTCCAGCGGGAGGCTCCCCACATACGCAGTATTTT. It translates to CASSRRPAGGSPHTQYF. The chain combines TRBV28 with TRBJ2-3, with 9 positions matching TRBD2. CDR1 is MDHEN, CDR2 SYDVKM, per germline. The CDR3 sequence is 17 residues long. The trim removed 6 bases at V and 7 bases at J, leaving 17 bases unmatched.

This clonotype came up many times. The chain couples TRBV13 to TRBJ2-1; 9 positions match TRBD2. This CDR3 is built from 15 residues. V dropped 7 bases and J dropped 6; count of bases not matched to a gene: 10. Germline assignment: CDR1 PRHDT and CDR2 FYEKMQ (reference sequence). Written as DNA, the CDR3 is TGTGCCAGCAACCTCTGGCGGGAGGGCCCCAATGAGCAGTTCTTC. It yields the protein CASNLWREGPNEQFF.

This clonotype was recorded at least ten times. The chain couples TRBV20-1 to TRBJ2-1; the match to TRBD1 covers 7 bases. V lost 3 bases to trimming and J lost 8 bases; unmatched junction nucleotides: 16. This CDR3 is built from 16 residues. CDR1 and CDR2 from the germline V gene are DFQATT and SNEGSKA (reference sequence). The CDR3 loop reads CSASSVRVVQGDEQFF. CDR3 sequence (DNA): TGCAGTGCTAGTAGCGTGCGGGTGGTGCAGGGGGATGAGCAGTTCTTC.

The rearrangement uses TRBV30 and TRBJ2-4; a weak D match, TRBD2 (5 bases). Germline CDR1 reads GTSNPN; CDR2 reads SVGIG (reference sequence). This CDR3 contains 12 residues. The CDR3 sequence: CAGLGAKNIQYF. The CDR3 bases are TGTGCTGGACTGGGGGCCAAAAACATTCAGTACTTC.

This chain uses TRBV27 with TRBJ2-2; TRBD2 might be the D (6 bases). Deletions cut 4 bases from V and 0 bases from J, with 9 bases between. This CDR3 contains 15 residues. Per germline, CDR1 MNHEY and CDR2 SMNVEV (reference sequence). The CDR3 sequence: CASSSRLANTGELFF. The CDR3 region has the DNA TGTGCCAGCAGTTCGCGACTAGCGAACACCGGGGAGCTGTTTTTT.

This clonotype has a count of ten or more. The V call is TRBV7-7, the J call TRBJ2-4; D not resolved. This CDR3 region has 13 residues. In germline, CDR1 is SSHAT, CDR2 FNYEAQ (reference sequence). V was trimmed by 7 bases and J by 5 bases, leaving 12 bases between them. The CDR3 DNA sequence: TGTGCCAGCATGGACGACACCGAAAACATTCAGTACTTC. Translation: CASMDDTENIQYF.

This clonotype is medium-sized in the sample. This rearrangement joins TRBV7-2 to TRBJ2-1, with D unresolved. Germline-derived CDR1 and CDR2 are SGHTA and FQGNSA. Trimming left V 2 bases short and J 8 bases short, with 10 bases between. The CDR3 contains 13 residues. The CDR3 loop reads CASSLILIDEQFF. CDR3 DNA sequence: TGTGCCAGCAGCTTAATTTTGATCGATGAGCAGTTCTTC.